Listed here is a single T cell receptor beta chain. This specimen belongs to a study of T cell responses to AZD1222 COVID-19 vaccine. Trimming removed 8 bases at V and 5 bases at J, with 16 bases between. Germline assignment: CDR1 MDHEN and CDR2 SYDVKM. The CDR3 contains 13 residues. Clones were read by immunoSEQ multiplex PCR, and TCRdb kept only the in-frame ones, dropping some. Of about 160,000 clones listed, 75% to 90% are singletons. The chain links TRBV28 to TRBJ2-7, with D possibly being TRBD1 (6 bases). The specimen was peripheral blood, collected on day 0 of AZD1222 vaccination. The receptor was derived from an adult in good health. In DNA form, the CDR3 reads TGTGCCAGCGTACAGGGTGTTAGGGACGAGCAGTACTTC. This translates into CASVQGVRDEQYF.